These 27 T cell receptor beta chains were all obtained from the same sample, sequenced in a study of T-cell reconstitution after alpha-beta-depleted transplantation in children (dated by TCRdb to about 2016). Interpreted using the paper, the treatment or condition label stands for: allogeneic hematopoietic cell transplantation with graft depleted of TCRalphabeta T cells and CD19 B cells. The receptor library was made with PCR. Sequencing used an Illumina HiSeq 2500. To normalize quantification of the TCRbeta repertoire, the TCR libraries were built with molecular barcoding that relied on unique molecular identifiers. Using fastp trimming at Q25 and MiXCR clonotype assembly, TCRdb reanalyzed the public sequencing data and kept in-frame beta chains. Entries that share a CDR3 protein sequence are merged under the most common genes and DNA. Recorded for this sample are hundreds of thousands of distinct CDR3 sequences; roughly a quarter of them occurred a single time. The biggest ten clones account for about 2.6% of the sample.

The specimen comprised PBMCs, sampled before TCRalphabeta/CD19-depleted stem cell transplant. These receptors all come from a girl aged 2 to 9 with Fanconi anemia, due to receive a stem cell transplant.

The genes are TRBV28 and TRBJ2-7, with D perhaps TRBD1 (6 bases). Germline CDR1 and CDR2: MDHEN and SYDVKM. The CDR3 length is 14 residues. Between the trimmed V and J ends, which lost 6 bases and 4 bases, there was a span of 16 bases. The CDR3 loop is CASSRDIVLYEQYF. In nucleotides, the CDR3 is TGTGCCAGCAGCCGGGACATCGTTTTATACGAGCAGTACTTC.

The gene calls are TRBV20-1 and TRBJ2-5; the D gene could be TRBD1 or TRBD2 (5 bases each). CDR3 length: 13 amino acids. V lost 2 bases and J lost 2, with 9 bases in between. Germline V CDR1 and CDR2: DFQATT, SNEGSKA (reference sequence). CDR3 residues: CSARRDPQETQYF. CDR3 nucleotide sequence: TGCAGTGCTAGAAGGGACCCTCAAGAGACCCAGTACTTC.

This clonotype was detected a few times. This chain joins TRBV5-1 and TRBJ2-6; D is unresolved. This CDR3 spans 16 amino acids. Trimming took 0 bases from V and 0 from J, leaving 7 bases between them. The germline V gene encodes CDR1 SGHRS and CDR2 YFSETQ. This CDR3 is CASSLVTPSGANVLTF. In nucleotides, the CDR3 is TGCGCCAGCAGCTTGGTGACTCCCTCTGGGGCCAACGTCCTGACTTTC.

This clonotype came up a few times. The chain employs TRBV28 and TRBJ2-7, with 9 bases lining up with TRBD1. The CDR3 spans 14 residues. The germline gives CDR1 MDHEN, CDR2 SYDVKM. J lost 5 bases, V lost 2 bases, and 4 bases had no gene match. The CDR3 loop is CASSLRGQGHEQYF. The CDR3 region has the DNA TGTGCCAGCAGTTTACGGGGACAGGGTCACGAGCAGTACTTC.

The gene calls are TRBV5-1 and TRBJ2-3; tentative D call: TRBD1 (5 bases). V was pared by 4 bases and J by 2 bases, with 11 bases between. In germline, CDR1 is SGHRS, CDR2 YFSETQ. This CDR3 has 14 amino acids. CDR3 nucleotide sequence: TGCGCCAGCAGCCAGACAGAAGTCACAGATACGCAGTATTTT. It is translated as CASSQTEVTDTQYF. Looking up the rest from reference TRBV5-1 and TRBJ2-3 gives the full variable domain: KAGVTQTPRYLIKTRGQQVTLSCSPISGHRSVSWYQQTPGQGLQFLFEYFSETQRNKGNFPGRFSGRQFSNSRSEMNVSTLELGDSALYLCASSQTEVTDTQYFGPGTRLTVL.

This clonotype appeared a few times. This chain connects TRBV6-1 to TRBJ2-5; TRBD2 is a possible D gene (6 bases). The germline V gene encodes CDR1 MNHNS and CDR2 SASEGT. The germline V and J ends were trimmed by 5 bases and 5 bases, with 15 bases remaining between them. This CDR3 is built from 14 residues. The CDR3 reads CASSKTSSPETQYF. CDR3 nucleotide sequence: TGTGCCAGCAGTAAAACTAGCTCCCCGGAGACCCAGTACTTC.

This clonotype was detected ten times or more. This chain connects TRBV12-3 or TRBV12-4 to TRBJ2-5; D gene unclear. Trimming pared 4 bases from V and 1 base from J, leaving 19 bases between. CDR3 length equals 17 residues. This CDR3 reads CASSSQSIYRIQETQYF. The CDR3 DNA reads as TGTGCCAGCAGTTCGCAATCAATTTATCGTATCCAAGAGACCCAGTACTTC.

This rearrangement joins TRBV6-2 or TRBV6-3 to TRBJ2-1; a weak D match, TRBD2 (6 bases). Looked up from germline, CDR1 is MNHEY and CDR2 is SVGEGT. The ends were cut back, 6 bases at V and 2 bases at J, with 20 bases in the middle. The CDR3 length is 17 residues. CDR3 protein: CASSDLYGGVTYNEQFF. DNA of the CDR3: TGTGCCAGCAGCGACCTTTACGGGGGTGTCACCTACAATGAGCAGTTCTTC.

This clonotype has only a few counts. The rearrangement uses TRBV28 and TRBJ2-7; TRBD1 matches at 7 bases. Germline V gives CDR1 MDHEN, CDR2 SYDVKM. This CDR3 has 17 amino acids. V was clipped by 5 bases and J by 3 bases; unmatched bases: 16. CDR3 residues: CASSTRREGAKYYEQYF. CDR3 DNA sequence: TGTGCCAGCAGTACCCGTCGTGAGGGGGCCAAATACTACGAGCAGTACTTC.

This clonotype has at least ten counts. In DNA form, the CDR3 reads TGTGCCAGCAGCCCACCGGGACTAGGATTTGCTGAGCAGTTCTTC. It yields the protein CASSPPGLGFAEQFF. The V call is TRBV7-6, the J call TRBJ2-1, with TRBD2 matching 8 bases. In germline, CDR1 is SGHVS, CDR2 FNYEAQ. J was trimmed by 9 bases and V by 5 bases; bases with no gene match: 12. The CDR3 consists of 15 residues.

The table lists this clonotype with a few counts. This rearrangement joins TRBV20-1 to TRBJ1-2, with D perhaps TRBD1 (5 bases). V was pared by 4 bases and J by 0 bases, with 24 bases between. This CDR3 region has 18 residues. Germline-derived CDR1 and CDR2 are DFQATT and SNEGSKA (reference sequence). The CDR3 DNA is TGCAGTGCTATCCTTATCGAGGGACGTACCCCCTCTAACTATGGCTACACCTTC. Translated, it gives CSAILIEGRTPSNYGYTF.

Many counts were recorded for this clonotype. The chain couples TRBV20-1 to TRBJ2-7; 13 bases line up with TRBD2. This CDR3 spans 14 amino acids. Unmatched junction bases numbered 6, after V lost 1 base and J lost 9 bases. Germline values: CDR1 DFQATT, CDR2 SNEGSKA (reference sequence). CDR3 protein: CSARATSGRVGQYF. For the CDR3, the DNA is TGCAGTGCTAGAGCTACTAGCGGGAGGGTAGGGCAGTACTTC.

This sequence joins TRBV11-1 and TRBJ2-7, with 7 bases that match TRBD1. Per germline, CDR1 SGHAT and CDR2 FQDESV (reference sequence). J lost 5 bases, V lost 0 bases, and 13 bases had no gene match. This CDR3 is 17 amino acids long. CDR3 residues: CASSLALRTGQLDEQYF. The CDR3 DNA sequence: TGTGCCAGCAGCTTAGCGCTCAGGACAGGTCAATTGGACGAGCAGTACTTC.

This clonotype was seen many times. The chain has TRBV5-1 and TRBJ1-5; tentatively, D is TRBD1 (6 bases). The V gene's germline CDR1 is SGHRS and CDR2 YFSETQ. Deletions cut 0 bases from V and 5 bases from J, with 18 bases between. This CDR3 comprises 17 residues. CDR3 in DNA: TGCGCCAGCAGCTTGGTTGGATGGGGGCGCGGGCATCAGCCCCAGCATTTT. Encoded protein: CASSLVGWGRGHQPQHF.

This chain joins TRBV5-1 and TRBJ2-7; D not resolved. V was clipped by 1 base and J by 1 base, with 6 bases between them. The V gene's germline CDR1 is SGHRS and CDR2 YFSETQ. This CDR3 is 13 amino acids long. CDR3 loop: CASSLPESYEQYF. For the CDR3, the DNA is TGCGCCAGCAGCTTGCCGGAGTCCTACGAGCAGTACTTC. Combining the CDR3 with reference TRBV5-1 and TRBJ2-7 gives the whole variable domain KAGVTQTPRYLIKTRGQQVTLSCSPISGHRSVSWYQQTPGQGLQFLFEYFSETQRNKGNFPGRFSGRQFSNSRSEMNVSTLELGDSALYLCASSLPESYEQYFGPGTRLTVT.

This clonotype showed up just a few times. The rearrangement uses TRBV6-1 and TRBJ2-7, with 9 nucleotides matching TRBD1. After removal of 3 bases from V and 3 bases from J, the junction contained 9 bases not matched to a gene. The CDR3 has 16 residues. Germline V lookup: CDR1 MNHNS, CDR2 SASEGT. The CDR3 region is CASSETEGQGFYEQYF. The CDR3 DNA sequence: TGTGCCAGCAGTGAGACAGAGGGACAGGGATTCTACGAGCAGTACTTC.

This clonotype was counted many times. The rearrangement links TRBV12-3 or TRBV12-4 to TRBJ1-3; D gene ambiguous. Trimming took 6 bases from V and 0 from J, leaving 12 bases between them. The length of the CDR3 is 15 residues. DNA for the CDR3: TGTGCCAGCAGGCTTAGGGAAAGCTCTGGAAACACCATATATTTT. Translating gives CASRLRESSGNTIYF.

The genes are TRBV29-1 and TRBJ2-2; 7 positions match TRBD2. CDR3 length: 12 amino acids. Trimming at V came to 4 bases and at J to 5 bases, leaving 1 base not matched to a gene. Germline V gene sequence: CDR1 SQVTM, CDR2 ANQGSEA. The CDR3 sequence: CSVVRETGELFF. In DNA form, the CDR3 reads TGCAGCGTTGTGCGGGAGACCGGGGAGCTGTTTTTT.

V is TRBV4-2 and J is TRBJ2-3; 9 bases line up with TRBD2. V shed 3 bases and J 2 bases; nucleotides not matched to a gene: 9. CDR3 length: 17 residues. In germline, CDR1 is LGHNA, CDR2 YNFKEQ. The CDR3 sequence: CASSQLSSGENTDTQYF. CDR3 DNA sequence: TGTGCCAGCAGCCAGCTCTCTAGCGGGGAAAACACAGATACGCAGTATTTT.

CDR3 region: CSVVLGVSEKLFF. DNA for the CDR3: TGCAGCGTTGTTTTGGGTGTTAGCGAAAAACTGTTTTTT. The chain couples TRBV29-1 to TRBJ1-4, with D unresolved. V was cut by 4 bases and J by 8 bases, with 14 bases left in between. The CDR3 consists of 13 residues. Germline V gene data show CDR1 as SQVTM and CDR2 as ANQGSEA. Combining the CDR3 with reference TRBV29-1 and TRBJ1-4 gives the whole variable domain SAVISQKPSRDICQRGTSLTIQCQVDSQVTMMFWYRQQPGQSLTLIATANQGSEATYESGFVIDKFPISRPNLTFSTLTVSNMSPEDSSIYLCSVVLGVSEKLFFGSGTQLSVL.

This clonotype appeared a single time. This sequence joins TRBV15 and TRBJ2-2; no reliable D call. Trimming took 3 bases from V and 4 from J, leaving 6 bases between them. This CDR3 is built from 13 residues. The germline gives CDR1 LNHNV, CDR2 YYDKDF (reference sequence). For the CDR3, the DNA is TGTGCCACCAGCAGGCGTCCCACCGGGGAGCTGTTTTTT. Encoded protein: CATSRRPTGELFF. Complete variable domain (other parts from reference TRBV15 and TRBJ2-2): DAMVIQNPRYQVTQFGKPVTLSCSQTLNHNVMYWYQQKSSQAPKLLFHYYDKDFNNEADTPDNFQSRRPNTSFCFLDIRSPGLGDTAMYLCATSRRPTGELFFGEGSRLTVL.

The gene calls are TRBV7-2 and TRBJ1-3; TRBD1 is a possible D gene (6 bases). This CDR3 contains 14 residues. CDR1 SGHTA and CDR2 FQGNSA come from the germline V gene. V gave up 4 bases and J gave up 5 bases, with 12 bases separating them. CDR3 sequence reads: CASSWTGGRNTIYF. The CDR3 DNA reads as TGTGCCAGCAGCTGGACCGGGGGCCGAAACACCATATATTTT.

This clonotype has just a few counts. This sequence joins TRBV7-2 and TRBJ2-5, with 7 bases that match TRBD2. Unmatched junction bases numbered 16, after V lost 5 bases and J lost 4 bases. CDR1 is SGHTA, CDR2 FQGNSA, per germline. The CDR3 runs to 17 residues. The CDR3 reads CASSLRTGTNNIETQYF. CDR3 DNA sequence: TGTGCCAGCAGCCTTAGGACCGGGACTAACAACATAGAGACCCAGTACTTC.

This clonotype was counted only a few times. The CDR3 here is CASSQVVNTGELFF. The CDR3 DNA sequence: TGCGCCAGCAGCCAAGTTGTGAACACCGGGGAGCTGTTTTTT. The chain is built from TRBV4-1 and TRBJ2-2; D not certain. Germline CDR1 MGHRA, CDR2 YSYEKL. This CDR3 has 14 amino acids. Trimming shortened V by 1 base and J by 1 base, and 4 bases separated the two germline ends.

This clonotype has at least ten counts. The chain uses TRBV20-1 and TRBJ1-3; D is uncertain. The V end was cut by 6 bases, the J end by 7 bases, with 16 bases between. From germline, CDR1 is DFQATT and CDR2 SNEGSKA (reference sequence). This CDR3 spans 13 amino acids. This chain's CDR3 is CSAQTPGYNTIYF. The CDR3 DNA reads as TGCAGTGCGCAGACCCCCGGGTATAACACCATATATTTT.

This clonotype was detected a few times. The chain uses TRBV7-2 and TRBJ2-7; no definite D call. Deletions cut 5 bases from V and 0 bases from J, with 14 bases between. Germline-derived CDR1 and CDR2 are SGHTA and FQGNSA. CDR3 length: 15 residues. The CDR3 here is CASSLDTTFSYEQYF. CDR3 sequence (DNA): TGTGCCAGCAGCCTAGACACGACCTTCTCCTACGAGCAGTACTTC.

The chain recombines TRBV29-1 with TRBJ2-3, with a tentative D call TRBD1 (5 bases). V was clipped by 6 bases and J by 4 bases, with 17 bases between them. Per the germline V gene, CDR1 is SQVTM and CDR2 is ANQGSEA. There are 14 residues in the CDR3. CDR3 nucleotides: TGCAGCGTAATAACAGGTTTACTCGCAGATACGCAGTATTTT. It specifies CSVITGLLADTQYF.